This T cell receptor (beta chain) was recorded in a study of Ad26.COV2.S vaccination and SARS-CoV-2 variants (dated by TCRdb to the early 2020s). For the study in its entirety: Donors in the vaccine arm were drawn from COV1001, a phase I-IIa trial of Ad26.COV2.S in healthy adults that was multicentre, randomized, double-blind and placebo-controlled. Ad26.COV2.S was given intramuscularly at 5x10^10 or 1x10^11 viral particles, as a single shot or as two shots 56 days apart. Investigators did not know the trial group allocation while performing experiments and assessing outcomes. The specificity and breadth of SARS-CoV-2-reactive T cell receptors after Ad26.COV2.S vaccination were assessed by TCRbeta repertoire sequencing. The TCR-sequenced set comprised approximately 30 samples: some 19 Ad26.COV2.S vaccine recipients, 5 placebo recipients and 8 SARS-CoV-2 convalescent individuals. Participants in the trial were split at random into five groups of five each, receiving low-dose or high-dose Ad26.COV2.S once or twice, or else placebo on both occasions.

Paper-wide results and their limitations: Vaccine and placebo recipients had comparable non-spike TCR breadth, which fits with the vaccine containing only spike. Compared with placebo recipients, Ad26.COV2.S recipients showed higher spike-specific TCR breadth (P = 0.0014). After vaccination, substantial breadth of spike-specific CD8+ and CD4+ T cell responses was reported. The study was not powered for comparison of responses between vaccine doses or regimens. The authors noted that the TCR breadth and depth analyses may have underestimated total T cell responses.

The immunoSEQ Assay was used to sequence TCRbeta CDR3 regions. After extraction, genomic DNA underwent amplification by bias-controlled multiplex PCR, followed by high-throughput sequencing. The authors' analysis ran thus. Collapsing and filtering of sequences were performed to quantify the absolute abundance of each unique TCRbeta CDR3 region. T cell fraction was estimated by normalizing TCRbeta template counts to usable DNA, with usable DNA measured through amplification of reference genes found in all nucleated cells. Repertoire TCRs were annotated as SARS-CoV-2-specific by exact matching of V gene, CDR3 amino acid sequence and J gene to a known reactive TCR set. MIRA supplied the reference SARS-CoV-2 TCR set, which was filtered for enrichment in COVID-19-positive ImmuneCODE repertoires so that public or cross-reactive TCRs were removed. Based on the MIRA antigens, annotated TCRs were further analysed at the level of specific ORF or position within ORF. Breadth was defined as the number of annotated unique rearrangements divided by the total number of unique productive rearrangements, and depth was defined as the summed frequency of the annotated unique rearrangements. Two-sided Wilcoxon rank-sum tests were applied when comparing TCR breadth between groups. TCRdb mirrors the immuneACCESS table, restricted to in-frame sequences. Some clones are absent from its copies; in checked studies, under half trace to an unresolved V gene, and the reason for the others is unknown. From that table come the V and J calls and clone size; the DNA was used to work out D and trimming. Across this sample there are over 400,000 clones, with 89% seen only once. Around 2.5% of the sample is taken by the ten largest.

Concerning this clone: It lacks a known antigen. Per-nucleotide qualities are absent, and no much larger clonotype sits a single base away.

The CDR3 spans 12 residues, from the cysteine through the phenylalanine. Just the 36-base CDR3 DNA is kept, in frame starting at base 1. In the germline V gene (reference sequence), CDR1 corresponds to SEHNR and CDR2 to FQNEAQ. V sheds 7 bases and J sheds 8 bases, leaving 14 bases between their ends. The sample's treatment or condition label is to be understood as: 15 to 20 received Ad26.COV2.S at low or high dose, single or two shots; roughly five received placebo; per-sample allocation not given. For vaccine and placebo recipients, the sequenced repertoires came from samples collected on day 63 after the first injection. Cohort 1b enrolled about two dozen adults aged 18-55 years at a single site in Boston, USA, between 29 July and 7 August 2020. Ad26.COV2.S was a replication-incompetent adenovirus type 26 vector that expressed a prefusion-stabilized SARS-CoV-2 spike protein derived from the original Wuhan strain.

The chain links TRBV7-9 with TRBJ1-2; TRBD1 is a possible D gene, resting on 6 matching bases. This TCR came from a person between 18 and 60 years old who received the Ad26.COV2.S COVID-19 vaccine or a placebo. Sequencing used peripheral blood, obtained in a trial of Ad26.COV2.S vaccine versus placebo. The DNA sequence follows: TGTGCCAGCAACAGGGACCCGGGAGGCTACACCTTC. This translates into CASNRDPGGYTF.